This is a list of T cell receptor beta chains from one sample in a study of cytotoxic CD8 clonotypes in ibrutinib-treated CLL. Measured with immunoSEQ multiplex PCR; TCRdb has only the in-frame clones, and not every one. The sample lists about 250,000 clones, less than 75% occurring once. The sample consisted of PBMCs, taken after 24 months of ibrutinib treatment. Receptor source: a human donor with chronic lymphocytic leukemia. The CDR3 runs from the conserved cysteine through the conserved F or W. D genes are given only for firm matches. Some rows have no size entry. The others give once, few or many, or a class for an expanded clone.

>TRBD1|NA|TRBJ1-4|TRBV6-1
TGTGCCAGCAGATCGACAGGGAGCGGAGATGAAAAACTGTTTTTT
CASRSTGSGDEKLFF
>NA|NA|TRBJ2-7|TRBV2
TGTGCCAGCACCTCGGACAGATACGAGCAGTACTTC
CASTSDRYEQYF
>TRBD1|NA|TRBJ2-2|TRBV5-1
TGCGCCAGCAGCTTGGAGGGACAGGTAGCCGGGGAGCTGTTTTTT
CASSLEGQVAGELFF
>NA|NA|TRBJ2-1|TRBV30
TGTGCCTGGAGAAGTACTAGCTTCAATGAGCAGTTCTTC
CAWRSTSFNEQFF
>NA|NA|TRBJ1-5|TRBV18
TGTGCCAGCTCACGTCTGTCGGGAAAACCCAATCAGCCCCAGCATTTT
CASSRLSGKPNQPQHF
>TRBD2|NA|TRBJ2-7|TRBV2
TGTGCCAGCAGCGGGGGGGTAGAGCAGTACTTC
CASSGGVEQYF
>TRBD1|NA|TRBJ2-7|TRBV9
TGTGCCAGCAGCTCCGGGACAGGGGGGTTGAGTTTC
CASSSGTGGLSF
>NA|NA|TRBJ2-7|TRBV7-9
TGTGCCAGCAGCTTAGCGGGTCGATACGAGCAGTACTTC
CASSLAGRYEQYF
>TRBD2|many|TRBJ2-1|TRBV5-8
TGTGCCAGGTCGAGACGGGAGGGCTATTACAATGAGCAGTTCTTC
CARSRREGYYNEQFF
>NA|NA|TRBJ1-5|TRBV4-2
TGTGCCAGCAGCCAAGGAGACTTAAATCAGCCCCAGCATTTT
CASSQGDLNQPQHF
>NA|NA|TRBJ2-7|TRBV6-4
TGTGCCAGCAGTGAAGGTCTAACAGGCTACGAGCAGTACTTC
CASSEGLTGYEQYF
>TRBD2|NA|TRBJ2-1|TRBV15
TGTGCCACCAGCGGGGGGAGGGATGAGCAGTTCTTC
CATSGGRDEQFF
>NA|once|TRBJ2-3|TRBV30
TGTGGGACAGTCTCAGAATGGGACACGCAGTATTTT
CGTVSEWDTQYF
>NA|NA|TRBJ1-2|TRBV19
TGTGCCAGTAGCGTCCAGGGAAGGGGCGGCTACACCTTC
CASSVQGRGGYTF
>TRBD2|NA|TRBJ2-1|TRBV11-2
TGTGCCAGCAGCTGGGGGCGGACTAGCGGGATAGGAGAGGAGCAGTTCTTC
CASSWGRTSGIGEEQFF
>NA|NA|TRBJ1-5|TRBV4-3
TGCGCCAGCAGCCAAGATCGGGGGACGTCCCATGATCAGCCCCAGCATTTT
CASSQDRGTSHDQPQHF
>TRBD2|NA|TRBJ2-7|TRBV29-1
TGCAGCGTTGGCGCTAGCGGCTACACCTACGAGCAGTACTTC
CSVGASGYTYEQYF
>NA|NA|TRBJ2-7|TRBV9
TGTGCCAGCAGCGTAGGGAGCGGCGTGGACGAGCAGTACTTC
CASSVGSGVDEQYF
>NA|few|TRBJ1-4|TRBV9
TGTGCCGGCCTGACAGGAGCTAATGAAAAACTGTTTTTT
CAGLTGANEKLFF
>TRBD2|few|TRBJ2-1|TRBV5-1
TGCGCCAGCAGCCAAGCGGGAGGCACCTACAATGAGCAGTTCTTC
CASSQAGGTYNEQFF
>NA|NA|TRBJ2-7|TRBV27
TGTGCCAGCAGTACACACTTCGGGGTCCAGGGGCAGTACTTC
CASSTHFGVQGQYF
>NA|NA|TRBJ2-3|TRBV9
TGTGCCAGCAGTCGATTAACTAGCACAGATACGCAGTATTTT
CASSRLTSTDTQYF
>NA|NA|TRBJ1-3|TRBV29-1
TGCAGCGTTGAGGAGGCGCAAGGAAACACCATATATTTT
CSVEEAQGNTIYF
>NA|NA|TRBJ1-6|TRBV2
TGTGCCAGCATTGGCGATGGGAACTATAATTCACCCCTCCACTTT
CASIGDGNYNSPLHF
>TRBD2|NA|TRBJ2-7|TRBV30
TGTGCCTGGGCGCCAGGGCTAGCGGGAGCCGAGCAGTACTTC
CAWAPGLAGAEQYF
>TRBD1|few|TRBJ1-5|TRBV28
TGTGCCAGCAGTTTAATCAGGGGGTCAGGGCAGCCCCAGCATTTT
CASSLIRGSGQPQHF
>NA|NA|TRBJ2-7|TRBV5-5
TGTGCCAGCAGCTTGGTGGGGACCAGCTCCTACGAGCAGTACTTC
CASSLVGTSSYEQYF
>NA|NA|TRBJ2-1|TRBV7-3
TGTGCCAGCAGCCCGGCCGGCCCTAGCACCTACAATGAGCAGTTCTTC
CASSPAGPSTYNEQFF
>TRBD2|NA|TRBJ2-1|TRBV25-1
TGTGCCAGCAGTGACCCCACTAGCGGGAGATTAAATGAGCAGTTCTTC
CASSDPTSGRLNEQFF
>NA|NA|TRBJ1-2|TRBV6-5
TGTGCCAGCACCACACAGTTACCTGGCTACACCTTC
CASTTQLPGYTF
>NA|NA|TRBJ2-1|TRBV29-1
TGCAGCGTTAGAATAGACTACAATGAGCAGTTCTTC
CSVRIDYNEQFF
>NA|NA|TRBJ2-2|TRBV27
TGTGCGTCCGGTCTCTCCGGGGAGCTGTTTTTT
CASGLSGELFF
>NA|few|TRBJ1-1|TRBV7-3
TGTGCCAGCAGCTTAACTGTAGGGACTGAAGCTTTCTTT
CASSLTVGTEAFF
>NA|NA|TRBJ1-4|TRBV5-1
TGCGCCAGCAGCTTGACAGGGCAAGGGGTTGAAAAACTGTTTTTT
CASSLTGQGVEKLFF
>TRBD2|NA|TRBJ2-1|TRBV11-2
TGTGCCAGCAGCCCTACTAGCGGGAGGGCCGGTGAGCAGTTCTTC
CASSPTSGRAGEQFF
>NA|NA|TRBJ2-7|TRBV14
TGTGCCAGCAGCCAGGGACTGTTATTCTACGAGCAGTACTTC
CASSQGLLFYEQYF
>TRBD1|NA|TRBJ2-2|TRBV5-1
TGCGCCAGCAGCGCCGGGACAGGGGGTCCTGAGCTGTTTTTT
CASSAGTGGPELFF
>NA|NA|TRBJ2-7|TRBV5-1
TGCGCCAGCACCATCGGGTCCAGGGACACCTACGAGCAGTACTTC
CASTIGSRDTYEQYF
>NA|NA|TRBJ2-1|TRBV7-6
TGTGCCAGCAGCTTAGCGGGCTCCTACAATGAGCAGTTCTTC
CASSLAGSYNEQFF
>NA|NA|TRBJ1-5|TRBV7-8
TGTGCCAGCAGCTTAGGGTCGGTAAATCAGCCCCAGCATTTT
CASSLGSVNQPQHF